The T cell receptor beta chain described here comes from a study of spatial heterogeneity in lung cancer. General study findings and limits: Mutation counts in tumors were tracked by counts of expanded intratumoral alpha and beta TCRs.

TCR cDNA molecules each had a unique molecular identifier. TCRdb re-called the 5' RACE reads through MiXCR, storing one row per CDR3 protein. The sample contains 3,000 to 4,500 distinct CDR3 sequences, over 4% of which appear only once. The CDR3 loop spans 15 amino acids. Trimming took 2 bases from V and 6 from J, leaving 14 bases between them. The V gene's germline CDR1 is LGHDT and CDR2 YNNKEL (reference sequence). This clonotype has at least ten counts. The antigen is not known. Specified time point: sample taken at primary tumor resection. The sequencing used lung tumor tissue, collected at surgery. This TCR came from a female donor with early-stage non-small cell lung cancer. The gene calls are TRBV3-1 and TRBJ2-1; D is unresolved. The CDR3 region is CASSQTLPIINEQFF. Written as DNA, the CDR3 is TGTGCCAGCAGCCAAACACTCCCCATAATCAATGAGCAGTTCTTC.